This is a list of T cell receptor beta chains from one sample in a study of T cell repertoires in cytomegalovirus infection. Each CDR3 protein gets one entry after TCRdb re-called the reads with MiXCR. The sample includes 150,000 to 160,000 distinct CDR3 sequences, around 22% of them seen just once. The sequenced material came from PBMCs. The receptors derive from a human donor in good health (CMV status not recorded). Some clones in this sample may be carry-over from other donors' samples. Both conserved end residues are part of each CDR3. A D gene is named only where the DNA matches it firmly. Where a row states a size, it is once, few, many or the class of an expanded clone; other rows omit it.

abundance: few; j_gene: TRBJ2-7; v_gene: TRBV18; d_gene: TRBD2; CDR3aa: CASSPRTSGSLGEQYF; CDR3nt: TGTGCCAGCTCACCCCGGACTAGCGGGAGCTTAGGCGAGCAGTACTTC
abundance: many; j_gene: TRBJ1-2; v_gene: TRBV12-3/TRBV12-4; d_gene: TRBD1; CDR3aa: CASNPGGQGGLGYTF; CDR3nt: TGTGCCAGCAATCCCGGCGGTCAGGGGGGCCTTGGCTACACCTTC
abundance: many; j_gene: TRBJ2-7; v_gene: TRBV7-2; d_gene: TRBD1; CDR3aa: CASSLEGGAFSEQYF; CDR3nt: TGTGCCAGCAGCTTAGAAGGGGGCGCGTTTTCCGAGCAGTACTTC
abundance: few; j_gene: TRBJ1-4; v_gene: TRBV14; d_gene: .; CDR3aa: CASSHRPGGEKLFF; CDR3nt: TGTGCCAGCAGCCACAGGCCTGGTGGTGAAAAACTGTTTTTT
abundance: .; j_gene: TRBJ2-1; v_gene: TRBV19; d_gene: .; CDR3aa: CASSFTDSNNEQFF; CDR3nt: TGTGCCAGTAGTTTCACGGACAGCAACAATGAGCAGTTCTTC
abundance: .; j_gene: TRBJ2-7; v_gene: TRBV3-1; d_gene: .; CDR3aa: CASSQGVYEQYF; CDR3nt: TGTGCCAGCAGCCAAGGGGTCTACGAGCAGTACTTC
abundance: few; j_gene: TRBJ1-2; v_gene: TRBV5-1; d_gene: TRBD1; CDR3aa: CASSPVLDRVGYTF; CDR3nt: TGCGCCAGCAGCCCGGTTCTGGACAGGGTCGGCTACACCTTC
abundance: many; j_gene: TRBJ2-5; v_gene: TRBV7-2; d_gene: TRBD2; CDR3aa: CASSLAPAGVIGETQYF; CDR3nt: TGTGCCAGCAGCTTAGCCCCAGCGGGGGTCATAGGAGAGACCCAGTACTTC
abundance: .; j_gene: TRBJ2-3; v_gene: TRBV2; d_gene: .; CDR3aa: CASLWAGTSTDTQYF; CDR3nt: TGTGCCAGCCTTTGGGCCGGTACTAGCACAGATACGCAGTATTTT
abundance: .; j_gene: TRBJ1-4; v_gene: TRBV29-1; d_gene: .; CDR3aa: CSVGGGPNEKLFF; CDR3nt: TGCAGCGTTGGGGGGGGACCTAATGAAAAACTGTTTTTT
abundance: .; j_gene: TRBJ2-7; v_gene: TRBV6-2/TRBV6-3; d_gene: .; CDR3aa: CASSRRAYEQYF; CDR3nt: TGTGCCAGCAGCCGACGGGCCTACGAGCAGTACTTC
abundance: many; j_gene: TRBJ2-6; v_gene: TRBV2; d_gene: .; CDR3aa: CASEASGANVLTF; CDR3nt: TGTGCCAGCGAGGCGTCTGGGGCCAACGTCCTGACTTTC
abundance: .; j_gene: TRBJ2-7; v_gene: TRBV9; d_gene: .; CDR3aa: CASSRGDTRGMGYEQYF; CDR3nt: TGTGCCAGCAGCCGAGGGGACACTAGGGGGATGGGATACGAGCAGTACTTC
abundance: few; j_gene: TRBJ2-7; v_gene: TRBV12-3/TRBV12-4; d_gene: TRBD1; CDR3aa: CASSPQGQGAYEQYF; CDR3nt: TGTGCCAGCAGCCCTCAGGGACAGGGGGCCTACGAGCAGTACTTC
abundance: many; j_gene: TRBJ2-1; v_gene: TRBV7-8; d_gene: .; CDR3aa: CASSFGPTGDEQFF; CDR3nt: TGTGCCAGCAGCTTTGGCCCTACAGGCGATGAGCAGTTCTTC
abundance: once; j_gene: TRBJ2-3; v_gene: TRBV9; d_gene: TRBD2; CDR3aa: CASSALRSGGTDTQYF; CDR3nt: TGTGCCAGCAGCGCCCTCAGGAGCGGGGGGACAGATACGCAGTATTTT
abundance: few; j_gene: TRBJ1-5; v_gene: TRBV2; d_gene: .; CDR3aa: CASKEARNQPQHF; CDR3nt: TGTGCCAGCAAGGAGGCAAGGAATCAGCCCCAGCATTTT
abundance: .; j_gene: TRBJ1-1; v_gene: TRBV28; d_gene: TRBD1; CDR3aa: CASIPGDRWVVRVTEAFF; CDR3nt: TGTGCCAGCATCCCTGGGGACAGGTGGGTGGTAAGAGTAACTGAAGCTTTCTTT
abundance: .; j_gene: TRBJ1-1; v_gene: TRBV7-3; d_gene: .; CDR3aa: CASSLNPTMNTEAFF; CDR3nt: TGTGCCAGCAGCTTAAACCCAACCATGAACACTGAAGCTTTCTTT
abundance: many; j_gene: TRBJ2-1; v_gene: TRBV7-2; d_gene: TRBD2; CDR3aa: CASSQTSGGVKSSYNEQFF; CDR3nt: TGTGCCAGCAGCCAGACTAGCGGGGGGGTTAAGAGCTCCTACAATGAGCAGTTCTTC
abundance: many; j_gene: TRBJ2-2; v_gene: TRBV5-7; d_gene: .; CDR3aa: CASSLVPNTGELFF; CDR3nt: TGTGCCAGCAGCTTGGTACCCAACACCGGGGAGCTGTTTTTT
abundance: .; j_gene: TRBJ2-7; v_gene: TRBV29-1; d_gene: .; CDR3aa: CSVGQTSYEQYF; CDR3nt: TGCAGCGTTGGACAGACCTCCTACGAGCAGTACTTC
abundance: .; j_gene: TRBJ1-5; v_gene: TRBV6-6; d_gene: .; CDR3aa: CASSYSRQRGQPQHF; CDR3nt: TGTGCCAGCAGTTACTCGAGGCAGAGAGGTCAGCCCCAGCATTTT
abundance: many; j_gene: TRBJ2-3; v_gene: TRBV7-2; d_gene: .; CDR3aa: CASSFLDTQYF; CDR3nt: TGTGCCAGCAGCTTTCTAGATACGCAGTATTTT
abundance: once; j_gene: TRBJ2-1; v_gene: TRBV18; d_gene: .; CDR3aa: CASSPPGLNYNEQFF; CDR3nt: TGTGCCAGCTCACCACCTGGACTAAACTACAATGAGCAGTTCTTC
abundance: .; j_gene: TRBJ2-3; v_gene: TRBV2; d_gene: .; CDR3aa: CASSPIDTQYF; CDR3nt: TGTGCCAGCAGTCCAATAGATACGCAGTATTTT
abundance: few; j_gene: TRBJ1-5; v_gene: TRBV6-2/TRBV6-3; d_gene: .; CDR3aa: CASGDPSQPQHF; CDR3nt: TGTGCCAGCGGCGATCCCAGTCAGCCCCAGCATTTT